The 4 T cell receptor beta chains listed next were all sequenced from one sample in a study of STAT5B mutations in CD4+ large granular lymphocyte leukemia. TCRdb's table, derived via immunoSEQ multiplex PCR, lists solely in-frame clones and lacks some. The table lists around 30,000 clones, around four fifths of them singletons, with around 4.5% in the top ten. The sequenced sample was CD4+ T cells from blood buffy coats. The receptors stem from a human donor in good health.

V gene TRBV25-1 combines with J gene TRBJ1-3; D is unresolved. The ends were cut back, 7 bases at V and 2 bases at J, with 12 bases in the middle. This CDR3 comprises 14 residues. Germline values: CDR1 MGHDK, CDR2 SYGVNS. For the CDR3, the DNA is TGTGCCAGCACCAGATCCGGGGCTGGAAACACCATATATTTT. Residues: CASTRSGAGNTIYF.

CDR3 nucleotides: TGCAGCGTTGAAAGGGGGGGCGCCCCCAACGAGCAGTACTTC. Translated: CSVERGGAPNEQYF. This rearrangement joins TRBV29-1 to TRBJ2-7, with a tentative D call TRBD2 (7 bases). CDR3 size: 14 residues. Trimming stripped 2 bases from V and 5 bases from J, with 16 bases between. From germline, CDR1 is SQVTM and CDR2 ANQGSEA.

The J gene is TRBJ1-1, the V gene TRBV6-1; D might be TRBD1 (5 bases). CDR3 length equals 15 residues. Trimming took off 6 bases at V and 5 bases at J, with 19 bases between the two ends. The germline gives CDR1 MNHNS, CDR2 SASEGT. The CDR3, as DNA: TGTGCCAGCAGCGAAAGGATCTCGGGGCGGACTGAAGCTTTCTTT. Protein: CASSERISGRTEAFF.

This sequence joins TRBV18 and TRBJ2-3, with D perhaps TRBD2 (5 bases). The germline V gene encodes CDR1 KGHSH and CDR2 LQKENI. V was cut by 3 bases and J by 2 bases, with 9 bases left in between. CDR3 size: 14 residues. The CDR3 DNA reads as TGTGCCAGCTCACCGGTGACTAACACAGATACGCAGTATTTT. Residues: CASSPVTNTDTQYF. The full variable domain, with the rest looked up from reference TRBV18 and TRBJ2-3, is NAGVMQNPRHLVRRRGQEARLRCSPMKGHSHVYWYRQLPEEGLKFMVYLQKENIIDESGMPKERFSAEFPKEGPSILRIQQVVRGDSAAYFCASSPVTNTDTQYFGPGTRLTVL.